A single sample gave rise to the 13 T cell receptor beta chains below, sequenced in a study of T cell responses to AZD1222 COVID-19 vaccine. Sequenced by immunoSEQ multiplex PCR; TCRdb stores in-frame clones only, minus some. There are 180,000 or so clones in the sample; about 94% occur only once, and 1% lies in the top ten. The sequences come from peripheral blood, collected 28 days after the second AZD1222 dose. The receptors were sampled from an adult who received the AZD1222 COVID-19 vaccine.

V is TRBV6-5 and J is TRBJ1-1; 7 bases fit TRBD1. In germline, CDR1 is MNHEY, CDR2 SVGAGI. The junction had 12 bases not matched to a gene; V was cut back by 10 bases and J by 1 base. This CDR3 is 15 amino acids long. DNA of the CDR3: TGTGCCACACGTTACGGGGGACAGCCGAACACTGAAGCTTTCTTT. Protein: CATRYGGQPNTEAFF.

This chain links TRBV29-1 with TRBJ1-3, with unresolved D. The CDR3 spans 13 residues. Looked up from germline, CDR1 is SQVTM and CDR2 is ANQGSEA. Trimming pared 7 bases from V and 0 bases from J, leaving 10 bases between. In DNA form, the CDR3 reads TGCAGCGCGGAGACGTTCTCTGGAAACACCATATATTTT. Its protein product is CSAETFSGNTIYF.

The chain combines TRBV12-3 or TRBV12-4 with TRBJ2-4, with unresolved D. The CDR3 is 13 residues long. The V gene lost 8 bases and the J gene lost 16 bases, with 24 bases spanning the gap. The CDR3, as DNA: TGTGCCAGCGGCCCCGGTTTGGGCTGGGCTCAATACTTC. Its protein is CASGPGLGWAQYF.

The DNA of the CDR3 is TGTGCCAGCAGCCTCGGGGGGACCTCCTACAATGAGCAGTTCTTC. Encoded protein: CASSLGGTSYNEQFF. The chain links TRBV3-1 (or the pseudogene TRBV3-2) to TRBJ2-1, with 7 bases lining up with TRBD2. The CDR3 extends over 15 amino acids. Germline CDR1 LGHDT, CDR2 YNNKEL (reference sequence). Trimming cost V 4 bases and J 0 bases; bases outside gene matches: 3.

The rearrangement uses TRBV2 and TRBJ1-5; no firm D call. The CDR3 runs to 14 residues. The V and J ends lost 8 bases and 8 bases respectively, with 19 bases between them. Germline V gene data show CDR1 as SNHLY and CDR2 as FYNNEI. The CDR3 DNA reads as TGTGCCAGCGGTCGTTTGGGTCTGCCTGAGCCCCAGCATTTT. Translating it yields CASGRLGLPEPQHF.

The chain uses TRBV19 and TRBJ1-6; D perhaps matches TRBD1 (6 bases). V was cut by 1 base and J by 7 bases, with 11 bases left in between. The CDR3 spans 15 residues. From germline, CDR1 is LNHDA and CDR2 SQIVND (reference sequence). CDR3 loop: CASSIAGQINSPLHF. Here the CDR3 DNA reads TGTGCCAGTAGTATAGCAGGACAGATAAATTCACCCCTCCACTTT.

DNA of the CDR3: TGTGCCAGCAGTTTTGGGGGGGGCTATGGCTACACCTTC. It specifies CASSFGGGYGYTF. The chain couples TRBV28 to TRBJ1-2; a weak D match, TRBD1 (5 bases). The CDR3 runs 13 residues. CDR1 and CDR2 from the germline V gene are MDHEN and SYDVKM. V lost 3 bases and J lost 4, with 9 bases in between.

V is TRBV18 and J is TRBJ2-7; 7 bases agree with TRBD1. Per the germline V gene, CDR1 is KGHSH and CDR2 is LQKENI. The CDR3 is 13 residues long. V was clipped by 4 bases and J by 2 bases; unmatched bases: 2. CDR3 residues: CASSRDSPYEQYF. The CDR3 nucleotides are TGTGCCAGCTCACGGGACAGTCCCTACGAGCAGTACTTC.

The chain links TRBV11-1 to TRBJ2-2; no clear D. The CDR3 length is 12 residues. Germline V gene data show CDR1 as SGHAT and CDR2 as FQDESV (reference sequence). The ends were cut back, 5 bases at V and 1 base at J, with 2 bases in the middle. The CDR3 protein is CASSLNTGELFF. CDR3 DNA sequence: TGTGCCAGCAGCCTGAACACCGGGGAGCTGTTTTTT.

CDR3 sequence reads: CASGSTAKLANTEAFF. As DNA, the CDR3 is TGTGCCAGCGGCAGTACAGCAAAACTAGCGAACACTGAAGCTTTCTTT. The rearrangement links TRBV7-9 to TRBJ1-1, with unresolved D. Germline-derived CDR1 and CDR2 are SEHNR and FQNEAQ (reference sequence). Trimming took off 8 bases at V and 1 base at J, with 20 bases between the two ends. This CDR3 is built from 16 residues. Using reference TRBV7-9 and TRBJ1-1 for the parts outside the CDR3, the full variable domain is DTGVSQNPRHKITKRGQNVTFRCDPISEHNRLYWYRQTLGQGPEFLTYFQNEAQLEKSRLLSDRFSAERPKGSFSTLEIQRTEQGDSAMYLCASGSTAKLANTEAFFGQGTRLTVV.

V is TRBV5-1 and J is TRBJ1-6, with unresolved D. The germline V and J ends were trimmed by 4 bases and 12 bases, with 17 bases remaining between them. From germline, CDR1 is SGHRS and CDR2 YFSETQ. The CDR3 is 14 residues long. Here the CDR3 DNA reads TGCGCCAGCAGCCCAGGTGCAGACCAACGACCCCTCCACTTT. Protein product: CASSPGADQRPLHF.

V usage is TRBV7-8 and J usage is TRBJ1-3; the D is unclear. Germline loops: CDR1 SGHVS, CDR2 FQNEAQ. Trimming took 4 bases from V and 10 from J, leaving 14 bases between them. The CDR3 has 13 amino acids. CDR3 coding DNA: TGTGCCAGCAGCTCAGACGTCCTCGGGACCATATATTTT. This codes for CASSSDVLGTIYF.

The V and J genes are TRBV28 and TRBJ1-5; D uncertain. Deletions cut 5 bases from V and 7 bases from J, with 18 bases between. The CDR3 is made up of 15 amino acids. Germline V gene sequence: CDR1 MDHEN, CDR2 SYDVKM. The CDR3 protein is CASSPHSPQRQPQHF. The DNA of the CDR3 is TGTGCCAGCAGTCCCCACTCCCCCCAGAGACAGCCCCAGCATTTT.